The next 29 T cell receptor beta chains were all read from a single sample in a study of cytomegalovirus exposure and HLA in healthy donors (TCRdb year 2017). The library was obtained by the immunoSEQ multiplex PCR assay. For the multiplex PCR, a mixture combining 60 forward primers for TCR Vbeta segments and 13 reverse primers for TCR Jbeta segments was used. The table comes from immuneACCESS by way of TCRdb, which keeps in-frame sequences with V and J called. Part of the clones is missing from these tables; in studies checked, under half for an unresolved V gene and the rest for unknown reasons. Counted in this sample were 130,000 to 150,000 clones; around four fifths of them appeared once. Roughly 2.7% of the sample goes to the ten largest clones. The material sequenced was PBMCs. The source is a boy under 10 years old in good health and CMV-seronegative.

This chain links TRBV9 with TRBJ2-3, with 11 bases matching TRBD2. V gave up 4 bases and J gave up 2 bases; unmatched junction bases: 6. The germline CDR1 and CDR2 sequences are SGDLS and YYNGEE. This CDR3 region has 16 residues. In nucleotides, the CDR3 is TGTGCCAGCAGCCCGAGACTAGCGGGGCCCACAGATACGCAGTATTTT. The encoded protein is CASSPRLAGPTDTQYF.

The gene calls are TRBV19 and TRBJ2-1; TRBD2 matches 14 bases. The V gene end was trimmed by 6 bases and the J gene end by 1 base; junction bases not matched to a gene: 14. The length of the CDR3 is 20 residues. Germline CDR1 LNHDA, CDR2 SQIVND (reference sequence). DNA for the CDR3: TGTGCCAGTAGATCTCAACCGGGACTAGCGGGAGTGGATTCCTACAATGAGCAGTTCTTC. Its translation is CASRSQPGLAGVDSYNEQFF. The variable domain in full, with the rest retrieved from reference TRBV19 and TRBJ2-1, is DGGITQSPKYLFRKEGQNVTLSCEQNLNHDAMYWYRQDPGQGLRLIYYSQIVNDFQKGDIAEGYSVSREKKESFPLTVTSAQKNPTAFYLCASRSQPGLAGVDSYNEQFFGPGTRLTVL.

The chain uses TRBV5-4 and TRBJ1-5, with 12 bases matching TRBD1. V lost 4 bases to trimming and J lost 7 bases; unmatched junction nucleotides: 6. This CDR3 has 15 residues. Germline lookup yields CDR1 SGHNT and CDR2 YYREEE (reference sequence). The CDR3: CASSQGTGGVQPQHF. CDR3 nucleotide sequence: TGTGCCAGCAGCCAAGGGACAGGGGGCGTGCAGCCCCAGCATTTT.

This clone came up a few times. The V and J genes are TRBV5-6 and TRBJ1-5; D perhaps matches TRBD1 (5 bases). The V end lost 4 bases, the J end lost 3 bases, and 20 bases lay between the germline ends. Looked up from germline, CDR1 is SGHDT and CDR2 is YYEEEE. The CDR3 runs to 17 residues. CDR3 bases: TGTGCCAGCAGCCGGGGGAGGGGCGTAAGGCCCAATCAGCCCCAGCATTTT. It codes for CASSRGRGVRPNQPQHF.

The chain employs TRBV4-2 and TRBJ1-1; 7 positions match TRBD1. With 0 bases clipped from V and 4 bases from J, the junction kept 8 bases outside the gene matches. The CDR3 totals 16 residues. Germline V lookup: CDR1 LGHNA, CDR2 YNFKEQ. The CDR3 region is CASSQDVRAGGTEAFF. CDR3 nucleotide sequence: TGTGCCAGCAGCCAAGATGTTAGGGCAGGGGGCACTGAAGCTTTCTTT.

V and J are TRBV27 and TRBJ1-1; 9 bases are shared with TRBD1. J lost 3 bases, V lost 5 bases, and 4 bases had no gene match. The CDR3 has 14 amino acids. Germline V CDR1 and CDR2: MNHEY, SMNVEV (reference sequence). CDR3 in DNA: TGTGCCAGCAGTCTACAGGGGGCATACACTGAAGCTTTCTTT. Translated, it gives CASSLQGAYTEAFF.

The chain uses TRBV4-3 and TRBJ2-7, with 7 bases fitting TRBD1. This CDR3 comprises 15 residues. CDR1 and CDR2 from the germline V gene are LGHNA and YSLEER. After removal of 2 bases from V and 2 bases from J, the junction contained 6 bases not matched to a gene. The CDR3 nucleotides are TGCGCCAGCAGCCAAACAGGGGAAAGGACCTACGAGCAGTACTTC. It yields the protein CASSQTGERTYEQYF.

This chain joins TRBV28 and TRBJ1-1, with D tentatively TRBD1 (5 bases). Germline V gene lookup returns CDR1 MDHEN and CDR2 SYDVKM. The CDR3 loop spans 12 amino acids. Trimming cost V 6 bases and J 6 bases, with 11 bases left between them. In nucleotides, the CDR3 is TGTGCCAGCAGCCGTTGGGGCGCTGAAGCTTTCTTT. Translated, it gives CASSRWGAEAFF.

This sequence joins TRBV7-8 and TRBJ2-3, with 12 positions matching TRBD2. The germline CDR1 and CDR2 sequences are SGHVS and FQNEAQ. The length of the CDR3 is 17 residues. Trimming removed 0 bases from V and 6 bases from J; junction bases left unmatched: 7. Here the CDR3 reads CASSLAPTSGGRDTQYF. Here the CDR3 DNA reads TGTGCCAGCAGCTTAGCTCCCACTAGCGGGGGGCGGGATACGCAGTATTTT.

V is TRBV6-5 and J is TRBJ2-7; 7 bases line up with TRBD1. The CDR3 covers 12 residues. Germline V gives CDR1 MNHEY, CDR2 SVGAGI. With 9 bases clipped from V and 1 base from J, the junction kept 3 bases outside the gene matches. CDR3 coding DNA: TGTGCCAGGAGGGGACAGTCCTACGAGCAGTACTTC. Translation: CARRGQSYEQYF.

This clone was recorded a few times. This chain uses TRBV10-3 with TRBJ1-1; maybe TRBD1 (6 bases). Trimming cost V 7 bases and J 5 bases, with 14 bases left between them. This CDR3 region has 13 residues. Germline loops: CDR1 ENHRY, CDR2 SYGVKD. The CDR3 bases are TGTGCCATCACCGCCAGGGGAGGGACTGAAGCTTTCTTT. Its protein is CAITARGGTEAFF.

The genes are TRBV15 and TRBJ2-3, with D perhaps matching TRBD2 (5 bases). Germline V CDR1 and CDR2: LNHNV, YYDKDF (reference sequence). V was cut by 1 base and J by 0 bases, with 11 bases left in between. The CDR3 extends over 16 amino acids. This CDR3 is CATSRVAGSSTDTQYF. The CDR3 nucleotides read TGTGCCACCAGCAGAGTTGCGGGTTCCAGCACAGATACGCAGTATTTT.

This chain connects TRBV11-3 to TRBJ2-3; weak D call: TRBD1 (5 bases). V lost 5 bases and J 0 bases, leaving 9 bases between the germline ends. CDR1 is SGHNT and CDR2 is YENEEA in the germline V gene. CDR3 length equals 14 residues. The CDR3 DNA reads TGTGCCAGCAGCGATGGGGCTAGCACAGATACGCAGTATTTT. This encodes CASSDGASTDTQYF.

The sample holds one count of this clone. The chain couples TRBV13 to TRBJ1-1; weak D call: TRBD1 (5 bases). Trimming cost V 3 bases and J 5 bases, with 13 bases left between them. There are 14 residues in the CDR3. The germline gives CDR1 PRHDT, CDR2 FYEKMQ (reference sequence). CDR3 nucleotides: TGTGCCAGCAGCTTTAGGGGAATGGGGACTGAAGCTTTCTTT. It specifies CASSFRGMGTEAFF.

This sequence joins TRBV6-5 and TRBJ1-1; D is uncertain. From germline, CDR1 is MNHEY and CDR2 SVGAGI. This CDR3 has 13 amino acids. The V gene lost 11 bases and the J gene lost 5 bases, with 18 bases spanning the gap. The CDR3: CASTSPGETEAFF. In DNA, the CDR3 is TGTGCCTCCACGTCCCCGGGAGAAACTGAAGCTTTCTTT.

This clone occurred a few times. V gene TRBV10-1 combines with J gene TRBJ2-5; D not resolved. The end of the DNA aligns better with TRBJ2-7, so the J call may be wrong. The CDR3 contains 13 residues. Germline lookup yields CDR1 WNHNN and CDR2 SYGVQD (reference sequence). Here the CDR3 DNA reads TGCGCCAGCAGTGACTTTAGCTCCTACGAGCAGTACTTC. Its translation is CASSDFSSYEQYF.

The chain employs TRBV11-3 and TRBJ1-1, with D unresolved. Deletions cut 4 bases from V and 6 bases from J, with 12 bases between. The CDR3 consists of 13 residues. From germline, CDR1 is SGHNT and CDR2 YENEEA. CDR3 in DNA: TGTGCCAGCAGCTCTGACCCGGGGTCTGAAGCTTTCTTT. Its translation: CASSSDPGSEAFF.

The chain is built from TRBV19 and TRBJ1-1, with D possibly matching TRBD1 (5 bases). The V end lost 5 bases, the J end lost 2 bases, and 15 bases lay between the germline ends. The germline gives CDR1 LNHDA, CDR2 SQIVND (reference sequence). The CDR3 consists of 15 residues. CDR3 sequence: CASSPNRLNNTEAFF. In DNA form, the CDR3 reads TGTGCCAGTAGTCCGAACAGGCTGAATAACACTGAAGCTTTCTTT.

The gene calls are TRBV29-1 and TRBJ2-7, with 8 bases that match TRBD1. CDR1 is SQVTM and CDR2 is ANQGSEA in the germline V gene. V lost 0 bases, J lost 6 bases, and 7 bases stayed unmatched. The CDR3 is 14 residues long. For the CDR3, the DNA is TGCAGCGTTGAAGAAAGTCAGGGGGCCAGCGAGCAGTACTTC. Translating it yields CSVEESQGASEQYF.

The chain links TRBV5-1 to TRBJ2-3; 7 bases line up with TRBD2. The germline CDR1 and CDR2 sequences are SGHRS and YFSETQ. V lost 2 bases and J lost 4; bases outside the gene matches: 7. The CDR3 length is 15 residues. CDR3 bases: TGCGCCAGCAGCTTTAATGGGAGGGCCGCAGATACGCAGTATTTT. Protein product: CASSFNGRAADTQYF.

The rearrangement uses TRBV9 and TRBJ2-3; D call uncertain. The ends were cut back, 0 bases at V and 3 bases at J, with 14 bases in the middle. CDR3 length equals 16 residues. Looked up from germline, CDR1 is SGDLS and CDR2 is YYNGEE. This chain's CDR3 is CASSVVSSVRTDTQYF. DNA of the CDR3: TGTGCCAGCAGCGTAGTGAGTTCGGTGAGGACAGATACGCAGTATTTT.

The V and J genes are TRBV19 and TRBJ2-5; D is undetermined. The CDR3 consists of 13 residues. Trimming shortened V by 7 bases and J by 1 base, and 10 bases separated the two germline ends. Germline-derived CDR1 and CDR2 are LNHDA and SQIVND (reference sequence). The CDR3 DNA is TGTGCCAGTACATCAGACACCCAAGAGACCCAGTACTTC. Translated: CASTSDTQETQYF.

CDR3 residues: CASSRAGETQYF. CDR3 nucleotide sequence: TGTGCCAGCAGTCGAGCGGGGGAGACCCAGTACTTC. V usage is TRBV27 and J usage is TRBJ2-5, with TRBD2 identical over 7 bases. Germline CDR1 reads MNHEY; CDR2 reads SMNVEV (reference sequence). The V segment lost 5 bases and the J segment 5 bases; nucleotides outside the gene matches: 2. This CDR3 comprises 12 residues.

This chain links TRBV7-9 with TRBJ1-1, with unresolved D. This CDR3 has 14 amino acids. Germline CDR1 and CDR2: SEHNR and FQNEAQ (reference sequence). V was clipped by 4 bases and J by 0 bases, with 9 bases between them. The CDR3 region is CASSSSGLNTEAFF. In nucleotides, the CDR3 is TGTGCCAGCAGCTCCAGCGGCCTGAACACTGAAGCTTTCTTT.

V gene TRBV7-9 combines with J gene TRBJ2-2; 9 bases fit TRBD1. V gave up 4 bases and J gave up 1 base; unmatched junction bases: 7. CDR1 and CDR2 from the germline V gene are SEHNR and FQNEAQ (reference sequence). CDR3 length: 17 residues. The CDR3, as DNA: TGTGCCAGCAGCTCAACAGGGGGCCGGTGGAACACCGGGGAGCTGTTTTTT. Its translation is CASSSTGGRWNTGELFF.

This rearrangement joins TRBV9 to TRBJ1-3; D possibly corresponds to TRBD1 (5 bases). Per germline, CDR1 SGDLS and CDR2 YYNGEE. V was clipped by 0 bases and J by 0 bases, with 13 bases between them. The CDR3 consists of 17 residues. The CDR3 nucleotides read TGTGCCAGCAGCGTAGGGACACGCCGACACTCTGGAAACACCATATATTTT. It yields the protein CASSVGTRRHSGNTIYF.

This clone is a singleton in its sample. The chain combines TRBV30 with TRBJ2-6, with D perhaps matching TRBD2 (6 bases). CDR1 and CDR2 from the germline V gene are GTSNPN and SVGIG (reference sequence). V was clipped by 8 bases and J by 4 bases, with 9 bases between them. The CDR3 has 12 amino acids. CDR3 sequence: CAGRGGANVLTF. DNA of the CDR3: TGTGCCGGCCGGGGGGGGGCCAACGTCCTGACTTTC.

The V gene is TRBV27, the J gene TRBJ1-6; D unresolved. Trimming shortened V by 0 bases and J by 3 bases, and 6 bases separated the two germline ends. The germline V gene encodes CDR1 MNHEY and CDR2 SMNVEV (reference sequence). The CDR3 is made up of 15 amino acids. CDR3 loop: CASSLSRIYNSPLHF. The CDR3 bases are TGTGCCAGCAGTTTATCGCGCATCTATAATTCACCCCTCCACTTT.

The J gene is TRBJ2-5, the V gene TRBV29-1; 10 bases are shared with TRBD1. Germline CDR1 reads SQVTM; CDR2 reads ANQGSEA. The junction had 14 bases not matched to a gene; V was cut back by 6 bases and J by 4 bases. The CDR3 spans 16 residues. The CDR3 nucleotides read TGCAGCGTCCACCGGACAGGGGGTAGTGGCGGAGAGACCCAGTACTTC. Translation gives CSVHRTGGSGGETQYF.